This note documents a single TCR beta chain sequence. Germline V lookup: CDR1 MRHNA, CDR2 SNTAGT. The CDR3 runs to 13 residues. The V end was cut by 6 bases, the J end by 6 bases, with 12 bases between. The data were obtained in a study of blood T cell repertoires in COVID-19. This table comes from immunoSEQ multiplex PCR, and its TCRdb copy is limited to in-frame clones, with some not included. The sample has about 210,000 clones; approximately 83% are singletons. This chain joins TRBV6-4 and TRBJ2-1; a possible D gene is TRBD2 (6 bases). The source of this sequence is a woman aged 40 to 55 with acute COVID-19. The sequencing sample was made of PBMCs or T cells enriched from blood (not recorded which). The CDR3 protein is CASSSGVTNEQFF. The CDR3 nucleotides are TGTGCCAGCAGCTCGGGAGTAACCAATGAGCAGTTCTTC.